A selection of T cell receptor beta chains follows, all from one sample in a study of T cells in Graves' hyperthyroidism and ophthalmopathy. Using its own MiXCR run on the multiplex PCR reads, TCRdb lists one record per CDR3 protein. The table has over 200,000 distinct CDR3 sequences, about a sixth seen once. Specimen: blood. These receptors came from a man between 35 and 55 years old with Graves' hyperthyroidism. The CDR3 runs from the conserved cysteine through the conserved F or W. D genes are given only for firm matches. Size values are once, few and many counts, or a class for expanded clones, and some rows have none.

abundance,d_gene,j_gene,v_gene,CDR3aa,CDR3nt
many,.,TRBJ2-7,TRBV12-3/TRBV12-4,CASGHRVGYEQYF,TGTGCCAGCGGCCACAGGGTTGGCTACGAGCAGTACTTC
few,.,TRBJ2-2,TRBV7-3,CASRGQATGELFF,TGTGCCAGCAGGGGTCAGGCCACCGGGGAGCTGTTTTTT
many,.,TRBJ2-7,TRBV7-9,CASSLETLEQYF,TGTGCCAGCAGCTTAGAAACTCTCGAGCAGTACTTC
many,TRBD2,TRBJ2-3,TRBV7-2,CASSPAGVTDTQYF,TGTGCCAGCAGCCCAGCGGGGGTCACAGATACGCAGTATTTT
.,TRBD1,TRBJ2-7,TRBV4-1,CASSRTGGGYEQYF,TGCGCCAGCAGCCGGACAGGGGGGGGCTACGAGCAGTACTTC
.,.,TRBJ2-3,TRBV6-4,CASSDSIGQPADTQYF,TGTGCCAGCAGTGACTCGATAGGACAGCCCGCGGATACGCAGTATTTT
many,.,TRBJ2-7,TRBV4-3,CASSQDSSFSYEQYF,TGCGCCAGCAGCCAAGACTCTAGTTTTTCCTACGAGCAGTACTTC
few,.,TRBJ2-6,TRBV5-1,CASSQRPLTGNSGANVLTF,TGCGCCAGCAGCCAAAGACCTCTCACAGGGAACTCTGGGGCCAACGTCCTGACTTTC
.,.,TRBJ1-2,TRBV6-6,CASSYPHKYRGRGNYGYTF,TGTGCCAGCAGTTACCCACATAAGTACCGCGGTCGAGGTAACTATGGCTACACCTTC
many,.,TRBJ2-2,TRBV5-1,CASSLGAGTEKNTGELFF,TGCGCCAGCAGCTTGGGGGCCGGGACTGAGAAGAACACCGGGGAGCTGTTTTTT
.,.,TRBJ2-5,TRBV6-5,CASSYLKGAAETQYF,TGTGCCAGCAGTTACTTAAAAGGGGCCGCGGAGACCCAGTACTTC
.,.,TRBJ2-7,TRBV28,CASSSSGDRTYEQYF,TGTGCCAGCAGTTCATCCGGGGACCGAACCTACGAGCAGTACTTC
few,.,TRBJ2-2,TRBV4-3,CASSQDGPGSGRELFF,TGCGCCAGCAGCCAAGATGGGCCGGGATCGGGGCGGGAGCTGTTTTTT
.,.,TRBJ1-2,TRBV30,CAWSTGNGGYTF,TGTGCCTGGAGTACCGGTAACGGGGGCTACACCTTC
many,.,TRBJ1-1,TRBV11-3,CASSSGRNTEAFF,TGTGCCAGCAGCTCGGGACGGAACACTGAAGCTTTCTTT
many,.,TRBJ1-6,TRBV30,CAWSVRGVNSPLHF,TGTGCCTGGAGTGTACGAGGGGTTAATTCACCCCTCCACTTT
many,.,TRBJ1-4,TRBV3-1,CASSHSGGSEKLFF,TGTGCCAGCAGCCACTCCGGCGGCTCGGAAAAACTGTTTTTT
many,TRBD1,TRBJ1-4,TRBV7-2,CASSEDRGVEKLFF,TGTGCCAGCAGCGAGGACAGGGGGGTTGAAAAACTGTTTTTT
many,.,TRBJ1-3,TRBV20-1,CSVPTGNTIYF,TGCAGTGTTCCCACTGGAAACACCATATATTTT
many,.,TRBJ2-3,TRBV5-1,CASSYRDRGDTQYF,TGCGCCAGCAGCTACCGGGACCGGGGAGATACGCAGTATTTT
many,.,TRBJ2-5,TRBV30,CAWGLGYGETQYF,TGTGCCTGGGGATTGGGGTACGGAGAGACCCAGTACTTC
many,.,TRBJ2-7,TRBV5-8,CASSYLAYTYEQYF,TGTGCCAGCAGCTACCTAGCGTACACCTACGAGCAGTACTTC
.,.,TRBJ2-4,TRBV15,CATAPRQGGIIQYF,TGTGCCACCGCCCCACGGCAGGGAGGAATCATTCAGTACTTC
many,.,TRBJ2-7,TRBV18,CASSPQGHYEQYF,TGTGCCAGCTCACCACAGGGGCACTACGAGCAGTACTTC
.,TRBD2,TRBJ2-1,TRBV5-8,CASSSRLAGGVSEQFF,TGTGCCAGCAGCTCGCGACTAGCGGGGGGGGTTAGTGAGCAGTTCTTC
.,TRBD2,TRBJ2-7,TRBV4-3,CASSHWTSGTKTYEQYF,TGCGCCAGCAGCCATTGGACTAGCGGGACAAAAACCTACGAGCAGTACTTC
many,.,TRBJ2-3,TRBV5-1,CASSLAPSGAVGTDTQYF,TGCGCCAGCAGCTTGGCTCCCTCAGGGGCGGTGGGCACAGATACGCAGTATTTT
.,.,TRBJ2-7,TRBV19,CASNRQGGVEQYF,TGTGCCAGTAACCGACAGGGAGGAGTAGAGCAGTACTTC
many,TRBD1,TRBJ1-2,TRBV4-3,CASSQRTGLGYTF,TGCGCCAGCAGCCAAAGGACAGGGCTGGGCTACACCTTC
many,.,TRBJ1-1,TRBV2,CASRGTLMNTEAFF,TGTGCCAGCAGAGGCACTCTCATGAACACTGAAGCTTTCTTT
many,TRBD1,TRBJ2-3,TRBV11-2,CASSLEGQGIDTQYF,TGTGCCAGCAGCTTAGAGGGACAGGGGATAGATACGCAGTATTTT
few,.,TRBJ2-7,TRBV7-9,CASSLSRAKQRGQYF,TGTGCCAGCAGCTTAAGCAGGGCCAAGCAACGGGGGCAGTACTTC
.,.,TRBJ2-2,TRBV19,CASSVRRLNTGELFF,TGTGCCAGTAGTGTGAGGCGGTTGAACACCGGGGAGCTGTTTTTT
.,.,TRBJ2-3,TRBV18,CASSPLVGTSTDTQYF,TGTGCCAGCTCACCACTGGTGGGAACTAGCACAGATACGCAGTATTTT